This T cell receptor beta chain comes out of a study of blood T cell repertoires in COVID-19. Study in general: Donors in the United States, Italy and Spain gave samples during acute or convalescent COVID-19. Nucleic acid was either cDNA or gDNA, and it came from T cells, B-cell-depleted T cells, or PBMCs.

Authors' processing steps: The assay estimated nucleated cells by amplifying reference gene primers. Repertoires were generated with immunoSEQ multiplex PCR, while TCRdb's copy carries only in-frame clones and drops some. V, J and clone size are those of that table, while D and trimming were read from the DNA. Here the sample spans tens of thousands of clones, 88% being singletons. The CDR3 extends over 14 amino acids. Germline lookup yields CDR1 MNHEY and CDR2 SVGAGI. V lost 6 bases to trimming and J lost 5 bases; unmatched junction nucleotides: 2. The source of this sequence is a woman between 50 and 59 years old with active COVID-19. The gene calls are TRBV6-5 and TRBJ2-1; 12 bases are a match to TRBD2. Material: peripheral blood. In nucleotides, the CDR3 is TGTGCCAGCAGCCGGACTAGCGGGAACAATGAGCAGTTCTTC. It specifies CASSRTSGNNEQFF.